This entry features one T cell receptor beta chain sequence. This entry is derived from a study of PD-L1 blockade in urothelial cancer. Whole-study context: Blood underwent analysis 3 weeks (second dose) and 6 weeks after treatment began.

The time point here: peripheral blood 6 weeks after treatment start. Urothelial carcinoma in patients was locally advanced or metastatic. Every PCR was spiked with synthetic TCR analog templates. This table comes from immunoSEQ multiplex PCR, and its TCRdb copy is limited to in-frame clones, with some not included. In the table there are 45,000 to 55,000 clones, about 85% of which are singletons. The starting material was PBMCs, obtained around atezolizumab (anti-PD-L1) treatment. The receptor's source is a man aged 45-65 years with urothelial cancer.

CDR3 sequence: CASQVRQGSSYEQYF. The CDR3 DNA reads TGTGCCAGTCAGGTACGACAGGGGAGCTCCTACGAGCAGTACTTC. The chain has TRBV19 and TRBJ2-7; 8 nucleotides line up with TRBD1. J was trimmed by 0 bases and V by 8 bases; bases with no gene match: 9. The CDR3 consists of 15 residues. Germline lookup yields CDR1 LNHDA and CDR2 SQIVND (reference sequence).